The 12 T cell receptor beta chains reported below all come from one sample, sequenced in a study of cytomegalovirus exposure and HLA in healthy donors. 60 Vbeta and 13 Jbeta primers were used in PCR. The data were produced by immunoSEQ multiplex PCR, yet TCRdb's version contains in-frame clones alone and is incomplete. The sample carries 160,000 or so clones, approximately 88% recorded once. The sample taken for sequencing was PBMCs. These TCRs come from a woman in her 30s in good health and CMV-seronegative.

V gene TRBV19 combines with J gene TRBJ2-3, with 12 bases that match TRBD2. J was trimmed by 0 bases and V by 9 bases; bases with no gene match: 7. The CDR3 runs to 16 residues. Germline V gives CDR1 LNHDA, CDR2 SQIVND (reference sequence). CDR3 protein: CARPSGGAASTDTQYF. CDR3 in DNA: TGTGCCAGGCCTAGCGGGGGGGCCGCAAGCACAGATACGCAGTATTTT.

The chain recombines TRBV6-5 with TRBJ2-7, with a possible D match to TRBD2 (5 bases). The V gene's germline CDR1 is MNHEY and CDR2 SVGAGI. Trimming took 0 bases from V and 7 from J, leaving 10 bases between them. This CDR3 has 13 residues. The CDR3 region has the DNA TGTGCCAGCAGTTACTCGGGAGTGGGAGAGCAGTACTTC. It translates to CASSYSGVGEQYF.

V and J are TRBV6-1 and TRBJ2-1, with TRBD2 matching 15 bases. The ends lost 0 bases at V and 9 bases at J; junction bases unmatched: 3. CDR1 is MNHNS, CDR2 SASEGT, per germline. The CDR3 runs 16 residues. The CDR3 DNA follows: TGTGCCAGCAGTGAAGCGAGGGGACTAGCGGGGGGTGAGCAGTTCTTC. Translating gives CASSEARGLAGGEQFF.

This clone has more than one count but fewer than ten. The V call is TRBV10-2, the J call TRBJ1-2; D remains ambiguous. CDR1 is WSHSY and CDR2 is SAAADI in the germline V gene. V was cut by 2 bases and J by 0 bases, with 4 bases left in between. The CDR3 length is 13 residues. CDR3 sequence: CASSETANYGYTF. Here the CDR3 DNA reads TGCGCCAGCAGTGAGACAGCTAACTATGGCTACACCTTC.

The genes are TRBV2 and TRBJ2-7; 13 bases fit TRBD2. After removal of 7 bases from V and 3 bases from J, the junction contained 15 bases not matched to a gene. The germline V gene encodes CDR1 SNHLY and CDR2 FYNNEI. This CDR3 has 18 residues. The CDR3 DNA sequence: TGTGCCAGCATTTCTCGACAGGGGACTAGCGGGGACCACTACGAGCAGTACTTC. Residues: CASISRQGTSGDHYEQYF.

The chain couples TRBV29-1 to TRBJ2-1; no clear D. The CDR3 consists of 15 residues. Germline loops: CDR1 SQVTM, CDR2 ANQGSEA. Trimming took off 2 bases at V and 2 bases at J, with 13 bases between the two ends. CDR3 loop: CSVENPRATYNEQFF. The CDR3 DNA is TGCAGCGTTGAAAACCCCCGAGCAACCTACAATGAGCAGTTCTTC.

V gene TRBV5-1 combines with J gene TRBJ2-1, with a tentative D call TRBD2 (6 bases). CDR1 and CDR2 from the germline V gene are SGHRS and YFSETQ. The V gene lost 7 bases and the J gene lost 6 bases, with 20 bases spanning the gap. There are 15 residues in the CDR3. CDR3 sequence reads: CASRMWTTGPNEQFF. DNA for the CDR3: TGCGCCAGCCGTATGTGGACTACCGGCCCCAATGAGCAGTTCTTC. The full variable domain, rest sourced from reference TRBV5-1 and TRBJ2-1, is KAGVTQTPRYLIKTRGQQVTLSCSPISGHRSVSWYQQTPGQGLQFLFEYFSETQRNKGNFPGRFSGRQFSNSRSEMNVSTLELGDSALYLCASRMWTTGPNEQFFGPGTRLTVL.

The chain couples TRBV28 to TRBJ1-2; TRBD1 matches at 9 bases. The CDR3 is 13 residues long. Germline V gene lookup returns CDR1 MDHEN and CDR2 SYDVKM. V lost 5 bases and J lost 6; bases outside the gene matches: 4. As DNA, the CDR3 is TGTGCCAGCAGTCACCGGGACAGGGATGGCTACACCTTC. This encodes CASSHRDRDGYTF.

The chain carries TRBV29-1 and TRBJ2-1; TRBD1 aligns across 8 bases. Germline CDR1 reads SQVTM; CDR2 reads ANQGSEA. The CDR3 sequence is 13 residues long. Germline trimming cut 5 bases from V and 6 bases from J; bases unmatched to any gene: 6. CDR3 sequence: CSVYGQGINEQFF. Here the CDR3 DNA reads TGCAGCGTTTATGGACAGGGTATCAATGAGCAGTTCTTC.

This clone appeared a few times. This chain links TRBV10-2 with TRBJ2-7; the match to TRBD2 covers 9 bases. CDR3 length equals 15 residues. J was trimmed by 4 bases and V by 3 bases; bases with no gene match: 7. The germline gives CDR1 WSHSY, CDR2 SAAADI. The DNA for the CDR3 is TGCGCCAGCAGTGACGGCGGGAGGGCCTGGTACGAGCAGTACTTC. This encodes CASSDGGRAWYEQYF.

Details on this clone: The same CDR3 can be traced to other DNA sequences in this sample. V and J are TRBV18 and TRBJ1-2; tentatively, D is TRBD1 (6 bases). The V gene lost 6 bases and the J gene lost 4 bases, with 18 bases spanning the gap. Germline V CDR1 and CDR2: KGHSH, LQKENI. The CDR3 length is 15 residues. The CDR3 coding sequence is TGTGCCAGCTCTCCGGACAGTCTTATCGGCTATGGCTACACCTTC. Translating gives CASSPDSLIGYGYTF.

The chain joins TRBV19 to TRBJ2-7; D call uncertain. This CDR3 is built from 13 residues. Germline V gene sequence: CDR1 LNHDA, CDR2 SQIVND (reference sequence). Trimming stripped 6 bases from V and 4 bases from J, with 13 bases between. The CDR3 nucleotides are TGTGCCAGTAGCCTATCTGACTCTTACGAGCAGTACTTC. Amino acid sequence: CASSLSDSYEQYF.